The following is a T cell receptor (beta chain) sequence with its context. In the source study's methods: Amplification from reference gene primers served as the basis for estimated nucleated cell counts. Here immunoSEQ multiplex PCR was the method, and the copy in TCRdb shows in-frame clones only, minus some. Clonal size and the V and J genes are those of that table, whereas D and trimming came from the DNA. The data show approximately 210,000 clones, 83% seen once. The data derive from a study of blood T cell repertoires in COVID-19. Study in general: Material from acute and convalescent COVID-19 was sourced from the United States, Italy and Spain. The cDNA or gDNA used as material had been derived from T cells, B-cell-depleted T cells, or PBMCs.

The sequenced sample was peripheral blood. The clonotype originates from a woman aged 40 to 50 with active or convalescent COVID-19.

The chain's CDR3 is CASSPDRGLQVGYTF. The CDR3 DNA reads TGTGCCAGCTCACCAGACAGAGGTCTACAGGTTGGCTACACCTTC. The V and J genes are TRBV18 and TRBJ1-2; D is possibly TRBD1 (5 bases). The CDR3 is 15 amino acids. Per the germline V gene, CDR1 is KGHSH and CDR2 is LQKENI. The V end lost 2 bases, the J end lost 7 bases, and 17 bases lay between the germline ends.